This TCR beta chain was retrieved from a study of shared clonotypes between healthy human individuals. CD45RO negativity and positive selection for CCR7 defined naive CD8 cells, a population that excluded terminally differentiated effector memory CD45RA+ cells. Germline lookup yields CDR1 SQVTM and CDR2 ANQGSEA. This CDR3 contains 17 residues. J lost 3 bases, V lost 3 bases, and 11 bases had no gene match. Profiled with immunoSEQ multiplex PCR; TCRdb holds only in-frame clones, not every one. The profile shows approximately 740,000 clones, 85% to 95% of them singletons. This chain connects TRBV29-1 to TRBJ2-7; 13 positions match TRBD2. The specimen was naive CD8+ T cells sorted from blood. This clonotype was sampled from a man aged 30-40 years in good health. Here the CDR3 reads CSVDVWGLAGNDYEQYF. DNA of the CDR3: TGCAGCGTTGATGTTTGGGGACTAGCGGGGAACGACTACGAGCAGTACTTC.